Listed below are T cell receptor beta chains from one sample, sequenced in a study of regulatory T cells in long-lasting Graves disease. From the multiplex PCR reads, TCRdb called clonotypes with MiXCR, one entry per CDR3 protein. The data contain 400,000 to 450,000 distinct CDR3 sequences, roughly a quarter of them singletons. Sample: peripheral blood mononuclear cells (PBMCs), taken when the disease was refractory, from a patient treated with antithyroid drugs. These receptors came from a female donor with Graves disease. Each CDR3 is given with its conserved first and last residue. The D gene is left open where the match is weak.

d_call: -; v_call: TRBV29-1; cdr3_aa: CSVVRANTEAFF
d_call: TRBD1; v_call: TRBV6-1; cdr3_aa: CASSVQGASNQPQHF
d_call: -; v_call: TRBV5-1; cdr3_aa: CASGTSGHQETQYF
d_call: -; v_call: TRBV19; cdr3_aa: CASTLVGLNQPQHF
d_call: TRBD1; v_call: TRBV5-1; cdr3_aa: CASSFSGTGSFSYTF
d_call: -; v_call: TRBV6-2/TRBV6-3; cdr3_aa: CASSPPTGYSNQPQHF
d_call: TRBD1; v_call: TRBV2; cdr3_aa: CASSRTGAVYEQYF
d_call: -; v_call: TRBV6-1; cdr3_aa: CASSPTGQRNTEAFF
d_call: -; v_call: TRBV12-3/TRBV12-4; cdr3_aa: CASSDTTVGGYGYTF
d_call: -; v_call: TRBV18; cdr3_aa: CASSPPSGRVGKNTEAFF
d_call: TRBD1; v_call: TRBV2; cdr3_aa: CASVTGGGNTEAFF
d_call: TRBD2; v_call: TRBV7-2; cdr3_aa: CASSSWSSGRAEKTQYF
d_call: -; v_call: TRBV28; cdr3_aa: CASSRYGAGGFYEQYF
d_call: TRBD1; v_call: TRBV28; cdr3_aa: CASSIGGTGGLYEQYF
d_call: -; v_call: TRBV6-2/TRBV6-3; cdr3_aa: CASSSSSNQPQHF
d_call: -; v_call: TRBV30; cdr3_aa: CACAGYWGTIYF
d_call: -; v_call: TRBV5-8; cdr3_aa: CASSFGSGSNQPQHF
d_call: -; v_call: TRBV3-1; cdr3_aa: CASSQDLGGVAKNIQYF
d_call: -; v_call: TRBV6-1; cdr3_aa: CASRLRAGNQPQHF
d_call: -; v_call: TRBV12-3/TRBV12-4; cdr3_aa: CASRRVSGANVLTF
d_call: -; v_call: TRBV2; cdr3_aa: CASSDPRNRVYEQYF
d_call: -; v_call: TRBV28; cdr3_aa: CASSLAPGTGSYEQYF
d_call: -; v_call: TRBV28; cdr3_aa: CVSSFRSSGNTIYF
d_call: TRBD1; v_call: TRBV27; cdr3_aa: CASSLKGTGLLRYEQYF
d_call: -; v_call: TRBV20-1; cdr3_aa: CSARDNQASSYNSPLHF
d_call: -; v_call: TRBV5-8; cdr3_aa: CASSSRGALYEQYF
d_call: -; v_call: TRBV30; cdr3_aa: CAWSAGQTFYGYTF
d_call: TRBD2; v_call: TRBV9; cdr3_aa: CASSRTSANYEQYF
d_call: -; v_call: TRBV27; cdr3_aa: CASSPLLRSNQPQHF
d_call: -; v_call: TRBV6-2/TRBV6-3; cdr3_aa: CASSYVGPRGELFF
d_call: -; v_call: TRBV20-1; cdr3_aa: CSARSVNQPQHF
d_call: TRBD2; v_call: TRBV11-2; cdr3_aa: CASSLTSPSGRQFF
d_call: -; v_call: TRBV28; cdr3_aa: CASSLSLGTYEQYF
d_call: TRBD1; v_call: TRBV5-4; cdr3_aa: CASSLRDRGETQYF
d_call: TRBD1; v_call: TRBV5-5; cdr3_aa: CASSLTGGGHIQYF
d_call: -; v_call: TRBV27; cdr3_aa: CASCKLGWGETQYF
d_call: -; v_call: TRBV7-9; cdr3_aa: CASSSQVEAFF
d_call: TRBD2; v_call: TRBV6-1; cdr3_aa: CASRASRDYNYEQYF
d_call: -; v_call: TRBV30; cdr3_aa: CACSSETARNEKLFF
d_call: -; v_call: TRBV3-1; cdr3_aa: CASSQEPSGVSPLHF
d_call: TRBD1; v_call: TRBV13; cdr3_aa: CASSPKTGTNPHYGYTF
d_call: -; v_call: TRBV10-3; cdr3_aa: CATRGSVYEQYF
d_call: TRBD1; v_call: TRBV7-9; cdr3_aa: CASSMGQTYGYTF
d_call: -; v_call: TRBV15; cdr3_aa: CATSETDTDTQYF
d_call: TRBD2; v_call: TRBV20-1; cdr3_aa: CSATELAGGTYEQYF
d_call: -; v_call: TRBV2; cdr3_aa: CASSAHLSNTEAFF
d_call: TRBD2; v_call: TRBV15; cdr3_aa: CATIAGTSGRNEQFF
d_call: -; v_call: TRBV28; cdr3_aa: CASTAGEGNQPQHF